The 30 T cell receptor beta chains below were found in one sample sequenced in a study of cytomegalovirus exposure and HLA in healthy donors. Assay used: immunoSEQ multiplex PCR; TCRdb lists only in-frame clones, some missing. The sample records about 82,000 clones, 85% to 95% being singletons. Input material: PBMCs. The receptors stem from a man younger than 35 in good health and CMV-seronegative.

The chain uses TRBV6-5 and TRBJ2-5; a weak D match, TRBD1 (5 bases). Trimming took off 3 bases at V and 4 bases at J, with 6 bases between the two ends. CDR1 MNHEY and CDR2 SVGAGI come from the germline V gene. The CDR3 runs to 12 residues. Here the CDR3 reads CASSYRGETQYF. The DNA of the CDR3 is TGTGCCAGCAGTTATAGGGGAGAGACCCAGTACTTC.

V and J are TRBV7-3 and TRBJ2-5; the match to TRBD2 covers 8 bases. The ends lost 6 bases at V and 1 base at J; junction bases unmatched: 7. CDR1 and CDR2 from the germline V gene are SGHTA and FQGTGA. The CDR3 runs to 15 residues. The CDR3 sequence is CASRPSGSPQETQYF. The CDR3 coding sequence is TGTGCCAGCAGGCCTAGCGGGTCTCCCCAAGAGACCCAGTACTTC.

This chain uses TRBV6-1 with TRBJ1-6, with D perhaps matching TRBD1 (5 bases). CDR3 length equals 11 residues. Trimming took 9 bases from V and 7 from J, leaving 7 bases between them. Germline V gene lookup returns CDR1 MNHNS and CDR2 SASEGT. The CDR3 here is CARGPNSPLHF. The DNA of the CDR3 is TGTGCCAGGGGGCCGAATTCACCCCTCCACTTT.

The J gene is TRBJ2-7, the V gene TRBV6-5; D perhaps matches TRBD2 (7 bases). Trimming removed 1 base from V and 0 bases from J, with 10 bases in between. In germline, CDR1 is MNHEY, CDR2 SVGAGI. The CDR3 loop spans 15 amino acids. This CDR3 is CASSYLGGASYEQYF. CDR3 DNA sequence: TGTGCCAGCAGTTACTTGGGGGGGGCCTCCTACGAGCAGTACTTC.

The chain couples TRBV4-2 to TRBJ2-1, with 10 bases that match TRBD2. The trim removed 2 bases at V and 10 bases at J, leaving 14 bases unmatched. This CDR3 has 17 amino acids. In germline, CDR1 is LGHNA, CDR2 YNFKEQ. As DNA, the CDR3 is TGTGCCAGCAGCCAACCCGGGCGAAGCGGGGGGGGGTGGGAGCAGTTCTTC. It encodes CASSQPGRSGGGWEQFF.

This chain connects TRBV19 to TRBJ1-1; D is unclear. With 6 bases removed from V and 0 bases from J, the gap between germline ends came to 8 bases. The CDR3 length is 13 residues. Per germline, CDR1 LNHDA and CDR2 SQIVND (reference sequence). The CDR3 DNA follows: TGTGCCAGTAGAACTTCTATGAACACTGAAGCTTTCTTT. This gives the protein CASRTSMNTEAFF.

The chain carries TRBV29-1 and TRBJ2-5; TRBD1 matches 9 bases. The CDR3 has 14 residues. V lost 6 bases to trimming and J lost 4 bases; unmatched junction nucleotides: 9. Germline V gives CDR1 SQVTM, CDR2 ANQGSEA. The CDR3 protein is CSVGPGQGRETQYF. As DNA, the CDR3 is TGCAGCGTGGGGCCGGGACAGGGAAGAGAGACCCAGTACTTC.

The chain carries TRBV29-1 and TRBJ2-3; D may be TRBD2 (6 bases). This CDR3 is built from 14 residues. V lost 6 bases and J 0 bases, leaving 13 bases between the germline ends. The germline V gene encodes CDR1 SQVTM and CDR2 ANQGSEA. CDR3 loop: CSVGTSSSTDTQYF. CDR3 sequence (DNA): TGCAGCGTCGGGACTTCTTCTAGCACAGATACGCAGTATTTT.

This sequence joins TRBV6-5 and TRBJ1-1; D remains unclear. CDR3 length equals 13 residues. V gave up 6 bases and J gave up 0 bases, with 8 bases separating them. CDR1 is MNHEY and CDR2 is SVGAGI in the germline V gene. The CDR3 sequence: CASSPHMNTEAFF. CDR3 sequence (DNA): TGTGCCAGCAGCCCCCACATGAACACTGAAGCTTTCTTT.

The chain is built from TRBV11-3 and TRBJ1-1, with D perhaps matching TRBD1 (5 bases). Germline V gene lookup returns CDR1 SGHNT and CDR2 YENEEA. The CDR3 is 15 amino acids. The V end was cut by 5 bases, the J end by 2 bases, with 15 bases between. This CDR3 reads CASSPYRGGNTEAFF. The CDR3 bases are TGTGCCAGCAGCCCCTACCGGGGGGGAAACACTGAAGCTTTCTTT.

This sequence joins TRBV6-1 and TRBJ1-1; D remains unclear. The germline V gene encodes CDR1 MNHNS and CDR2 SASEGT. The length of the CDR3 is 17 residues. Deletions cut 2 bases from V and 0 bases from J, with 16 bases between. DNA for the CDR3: TGTGCCAGCAGTGAATCATTGGGTACAGTCATGAACACTGAAGCTTTCTTT. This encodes CASSESLGTVMNTEAFF.

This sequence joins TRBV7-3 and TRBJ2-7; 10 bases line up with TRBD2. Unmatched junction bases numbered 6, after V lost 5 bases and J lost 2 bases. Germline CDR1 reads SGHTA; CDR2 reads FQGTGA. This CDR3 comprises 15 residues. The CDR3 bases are TGTGCCAGCAGCCTCCGTAGCGGGAGGCCCTACGAGCAGTACTTC. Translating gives CASSLRSGRPYEQYF.

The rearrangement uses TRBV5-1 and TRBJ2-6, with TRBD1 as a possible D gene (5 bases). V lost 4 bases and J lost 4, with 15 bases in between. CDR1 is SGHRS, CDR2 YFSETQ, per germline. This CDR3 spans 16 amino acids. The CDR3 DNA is TGCGCCAGCAGCCCGGACACCAACTCGGGGGCCAACGTCCTGACTTTC. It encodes CASSPDTNSGANVLTF.

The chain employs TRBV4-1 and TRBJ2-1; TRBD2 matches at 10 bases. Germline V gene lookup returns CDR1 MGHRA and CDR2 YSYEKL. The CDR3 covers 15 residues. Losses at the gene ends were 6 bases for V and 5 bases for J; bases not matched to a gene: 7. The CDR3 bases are TGCGCCAGCAGGACTCTAGCGGGGGTTAACAATGAGCAGTTCTTC. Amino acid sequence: CASRTLAGVNNEQFF.

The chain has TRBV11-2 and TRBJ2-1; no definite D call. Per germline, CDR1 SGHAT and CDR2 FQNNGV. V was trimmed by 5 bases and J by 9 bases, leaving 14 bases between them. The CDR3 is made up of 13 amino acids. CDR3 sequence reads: CASSPLGAGEQFF. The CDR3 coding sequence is TGTGCCAGCAGCCCCCTGGGCGCTGGTGAGCAGTTCTTC.

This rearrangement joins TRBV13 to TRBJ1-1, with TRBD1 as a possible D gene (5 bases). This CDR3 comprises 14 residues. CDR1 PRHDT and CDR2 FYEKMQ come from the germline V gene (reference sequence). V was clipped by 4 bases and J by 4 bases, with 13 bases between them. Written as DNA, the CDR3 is TGTGCCAGCAGCTGGGGGAGGGCGAGCACTGAAGCTTTCTTT. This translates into CASSWGRASTEAFF.

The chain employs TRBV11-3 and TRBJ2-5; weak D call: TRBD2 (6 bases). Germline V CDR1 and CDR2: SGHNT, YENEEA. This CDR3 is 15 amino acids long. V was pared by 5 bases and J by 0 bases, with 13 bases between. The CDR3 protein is CASSPGSGYQETQYF. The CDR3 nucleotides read TGTGCCAGCAGCCCAGGTAGCGGTTACCAAGAGACCCAGTACTTC.

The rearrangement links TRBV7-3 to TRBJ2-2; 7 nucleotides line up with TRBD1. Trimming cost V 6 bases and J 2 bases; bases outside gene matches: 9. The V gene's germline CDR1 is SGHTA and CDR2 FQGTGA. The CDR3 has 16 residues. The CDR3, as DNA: TGTGCCAGCAGTCCGGTGGGACAGAAAAACACCGGGGAGCTGTTTTTT. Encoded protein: CASSPVGQKNTGELFF.

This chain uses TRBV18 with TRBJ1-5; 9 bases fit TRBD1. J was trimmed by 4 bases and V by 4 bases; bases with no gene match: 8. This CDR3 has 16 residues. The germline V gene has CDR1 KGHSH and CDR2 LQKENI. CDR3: CASSQRQGEWNQPQHF. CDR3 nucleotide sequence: TGTGCCAGCTCACAACGACAGGGGGAATGGAATCAGCCCCAGCATTTT.

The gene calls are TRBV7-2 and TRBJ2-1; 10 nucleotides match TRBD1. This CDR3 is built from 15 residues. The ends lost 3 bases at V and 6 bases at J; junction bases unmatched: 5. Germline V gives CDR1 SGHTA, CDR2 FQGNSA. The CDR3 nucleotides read TGTGCCAGCAGCTTCGGTCGGACAGGGGGCAATGAGCAGTTCTTC. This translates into CASSFGRTGGNEQFF.

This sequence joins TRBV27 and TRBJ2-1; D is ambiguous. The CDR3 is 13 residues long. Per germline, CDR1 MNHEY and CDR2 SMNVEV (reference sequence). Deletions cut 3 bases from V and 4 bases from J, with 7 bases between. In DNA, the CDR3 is TGTGCCAGCAGTTTCTCCGGGTACAATGAGCAGTTCTTC. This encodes CASSFSGYNEQFF.

CDR3 nucleotide sequence: TGTGCCAGCAGTTACAGGACAGGCCGGAACACTGAAGCTTTCTTT. Amino acid sequence: CASSYRTGRNTEAFF. The chain combines TRBV6-6 with TRBJ1-1, with TRBD1 identical over 7 bases. CDR3 length equals 15 residues. Trimming took 2 bases from V and 1 from J; bases not matched to a gene: 4. Germline V gene sequence: CDR1 MNHNY, CDR2 SVGAGI (reference sequence).

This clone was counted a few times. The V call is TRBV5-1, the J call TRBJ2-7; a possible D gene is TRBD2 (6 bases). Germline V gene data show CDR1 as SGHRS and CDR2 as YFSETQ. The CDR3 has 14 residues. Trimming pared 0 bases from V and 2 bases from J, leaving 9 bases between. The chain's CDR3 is CASSLVGRPYEQYF. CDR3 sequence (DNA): TGCGCCAGCAGCTTGGTTGGGAGGCCCTACGAGCAGTACTTC.

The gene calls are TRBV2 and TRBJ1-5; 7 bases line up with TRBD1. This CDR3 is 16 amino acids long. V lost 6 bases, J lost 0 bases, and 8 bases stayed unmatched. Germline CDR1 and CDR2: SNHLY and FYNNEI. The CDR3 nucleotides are TGTGCCAGCAGGACCGACCCAGGGGGTAGCAATCAGCCCCAGCATTTT. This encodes CASRTDPGGSNQPQHF.

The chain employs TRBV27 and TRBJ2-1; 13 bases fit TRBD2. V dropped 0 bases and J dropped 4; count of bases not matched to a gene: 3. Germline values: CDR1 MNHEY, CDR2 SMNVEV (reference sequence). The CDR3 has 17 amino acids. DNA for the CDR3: TGTGCCAGCAGTTTATCGGGACTAGCGGGAAAATACAATGAGCAGTTCTTC. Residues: CASSLSGLAGKYNEQFF.

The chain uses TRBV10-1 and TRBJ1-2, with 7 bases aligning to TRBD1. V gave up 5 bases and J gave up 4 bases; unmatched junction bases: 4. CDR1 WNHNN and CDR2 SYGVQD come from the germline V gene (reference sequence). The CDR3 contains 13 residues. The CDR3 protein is CASSNTGAYGYTF. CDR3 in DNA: TGCGCCAGCAGTAACACAGGGGCCTATGGCTACACCTTC.

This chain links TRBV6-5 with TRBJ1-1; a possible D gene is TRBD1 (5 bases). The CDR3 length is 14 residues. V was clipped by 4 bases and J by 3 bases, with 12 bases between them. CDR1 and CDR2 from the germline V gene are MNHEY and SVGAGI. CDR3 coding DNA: TGTGCCAGCAGTTTTAAGGAGGGGCACACTGAAGCTTTCTTT. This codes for CASSFKEGHTEAFF.

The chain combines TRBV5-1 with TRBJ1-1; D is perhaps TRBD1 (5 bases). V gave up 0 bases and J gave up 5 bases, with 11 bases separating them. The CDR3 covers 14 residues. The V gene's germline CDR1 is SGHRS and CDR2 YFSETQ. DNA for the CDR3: TGCGCCAGCAGCTTGGCCGTCGGGGGAACTGAAGCTTTCTTT. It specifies CASSLAVGGTEAFF.

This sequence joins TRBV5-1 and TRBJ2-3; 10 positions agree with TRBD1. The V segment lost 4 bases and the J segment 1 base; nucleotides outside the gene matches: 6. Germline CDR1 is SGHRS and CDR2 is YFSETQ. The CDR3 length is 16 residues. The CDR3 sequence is CASSATGTGGTDTQYF. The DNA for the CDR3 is TGCGCCAGCAGCGCAACCGGGACAGGGGGCACAGATACGCAGTATTTT.

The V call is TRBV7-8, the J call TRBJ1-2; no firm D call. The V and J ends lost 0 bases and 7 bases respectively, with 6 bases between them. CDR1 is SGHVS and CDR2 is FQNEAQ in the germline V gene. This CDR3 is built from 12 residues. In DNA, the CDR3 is TGTGCCAGCAGCTTAGCCAATTCTGGCTACACCTTC. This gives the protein CASSLANSGYTF. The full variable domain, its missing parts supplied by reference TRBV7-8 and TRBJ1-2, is GAGVSQSPRYKVAKRGQDVALRCDPISGHVSLFWYQQALGQGPEFLTYFQNEAQLDKSGLPSDRFFAERPEGSVSTLKIQRTQQEDSAVYLCASSLANSGYTFGSGTRLTVV.